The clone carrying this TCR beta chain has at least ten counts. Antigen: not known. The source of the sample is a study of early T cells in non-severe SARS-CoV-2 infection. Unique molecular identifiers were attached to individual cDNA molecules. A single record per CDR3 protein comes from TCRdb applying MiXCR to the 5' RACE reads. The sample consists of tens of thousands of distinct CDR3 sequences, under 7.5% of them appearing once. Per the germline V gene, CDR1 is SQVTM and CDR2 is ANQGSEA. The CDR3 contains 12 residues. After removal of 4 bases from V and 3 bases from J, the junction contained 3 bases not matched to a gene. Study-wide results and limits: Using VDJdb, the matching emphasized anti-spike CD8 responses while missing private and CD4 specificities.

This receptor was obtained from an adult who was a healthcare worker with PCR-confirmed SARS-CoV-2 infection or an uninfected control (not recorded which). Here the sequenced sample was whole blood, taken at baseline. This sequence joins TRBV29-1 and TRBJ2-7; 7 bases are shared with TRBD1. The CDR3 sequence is CSVARDSYEQYF. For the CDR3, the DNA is TGCAGCGTTGCCCGGGACAGCTACGAGCAGTACTTC.